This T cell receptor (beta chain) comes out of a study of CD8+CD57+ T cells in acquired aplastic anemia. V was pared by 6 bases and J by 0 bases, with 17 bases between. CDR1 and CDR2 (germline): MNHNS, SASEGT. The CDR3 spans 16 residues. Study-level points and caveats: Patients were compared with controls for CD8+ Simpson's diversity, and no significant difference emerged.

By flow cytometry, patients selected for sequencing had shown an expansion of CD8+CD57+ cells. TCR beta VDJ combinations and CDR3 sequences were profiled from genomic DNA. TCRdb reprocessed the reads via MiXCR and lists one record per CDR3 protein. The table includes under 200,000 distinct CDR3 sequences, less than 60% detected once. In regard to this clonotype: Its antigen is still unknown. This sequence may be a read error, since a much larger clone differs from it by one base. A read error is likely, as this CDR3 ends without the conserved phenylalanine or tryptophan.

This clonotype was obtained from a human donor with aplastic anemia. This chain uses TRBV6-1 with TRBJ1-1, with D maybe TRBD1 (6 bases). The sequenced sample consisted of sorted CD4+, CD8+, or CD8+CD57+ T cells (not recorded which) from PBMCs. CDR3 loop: CASRPSPGTMNTEAFS. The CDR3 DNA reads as TGTGCCAGCAGGCCCTCGCCCGGGACAATGAACACTGAAGCTTTCTCT.